This TCR beta chain originates from a study of T cells after yellow fever vaccination. The wider study: SMART-Seq v4 Ultra Low Input handled preparation of low-cell-number fractions. Overall study results and limits: Contaminants from the bulk population, in the form of abundant clonotypes, could be found in FACS-sorted repertoires. Reappearance after the booster was seen for most primary-vaccination clones, at 95% to 96% CD4 and 70% to 90% CD8.

TCRdb re-derived calls from the 5' RACE reads in MiXCR, one entry per CDR3 protein. The repertoire holds about 300,000 distinct CDR3 sequences, with around 10% as singletons. Details on this clonotype: Its target is unknown.

The V gene end was trimmed by 5 bases and the J gene end by 5 bases; junction bases not matched to a gene: 10. The germline CDR1 and CDR2 sequences are LNHDA and SQIVND (reference sequence). CDR3 size: 16 residues. The chain joins TRBV19 to TRBJ2-5, with 11 bases lining up with TRBD1. This specimen was CD4+ T cells sorted from PBMCs, taken 5 days after the yellow fever booster vaccination. This clonotype was obtained from a man younger than 30 who received the YFV17D yellow fever vaccine. This chain's CDR3 is CASSSPGQGAQETQYF. The DNA of the CDR3 is TGTGCCAGTAGTTCCCCTGGACAGGGGGCTCAGGAGACCCAGTACTTC.